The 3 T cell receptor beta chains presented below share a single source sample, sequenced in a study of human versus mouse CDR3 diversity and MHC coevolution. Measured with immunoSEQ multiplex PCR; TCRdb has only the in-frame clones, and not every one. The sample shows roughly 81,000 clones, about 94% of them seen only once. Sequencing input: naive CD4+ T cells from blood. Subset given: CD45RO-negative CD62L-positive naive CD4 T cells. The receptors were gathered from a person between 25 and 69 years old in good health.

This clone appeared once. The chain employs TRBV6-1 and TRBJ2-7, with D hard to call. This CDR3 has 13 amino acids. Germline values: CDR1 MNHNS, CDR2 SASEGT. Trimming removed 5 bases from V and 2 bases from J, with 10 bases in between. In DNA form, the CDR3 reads TGTGCCAGCAGTACGCCCGGTACCTACGAGCAGTACTTC. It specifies CASSTPGTYEQYF.

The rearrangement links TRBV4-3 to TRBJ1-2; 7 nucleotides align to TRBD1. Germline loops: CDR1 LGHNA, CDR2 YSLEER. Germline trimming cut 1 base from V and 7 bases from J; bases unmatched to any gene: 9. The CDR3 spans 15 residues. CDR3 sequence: CASSQVQGGGVGYTF. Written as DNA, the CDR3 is TGCGCCAGCAGCCAAGTTCAGGGGGGTGGGGTTGGCTACACCTTC.

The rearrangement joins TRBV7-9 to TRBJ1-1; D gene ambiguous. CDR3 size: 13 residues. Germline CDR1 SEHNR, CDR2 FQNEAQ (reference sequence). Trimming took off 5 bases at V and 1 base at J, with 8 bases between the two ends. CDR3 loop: CASSQSGNTEAFF. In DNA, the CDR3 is TGTGCCAGCAGCCAGAGCGGGAACACTGAAGCTTTCTTT.